This T cell receptor (beta chain) was sequenced for a study of OX40 agonist ivuxolimab in advanced cancers. Study in general: Ivuxolimab doses were 0.01, 0.1, 0.3, 1.5, 3 or 10 mg/kg every 2 weeks. Under the entry rules, prior anti-PD-1, anti-PD-L1 or anti-CTLA-4 therapy was allowed, and roughly 39% had some.

This CDR3 region has 14 residues. Trimming at V came to 2 bases and at J to 2 bases, leaving 4 bases not matched to a gene. The germline V gene encodes CDR1 SGHDT and CDR2 YYEEEE. This clone was counted between two and nine times. The repertoire was sequenced with immunoSEQ multiplex PCR; TCRdb's copy has only in-frame clones and lacks some. This table has more than 75,000 clones, around 85% appearing once. This sample comprised CD4+ or CD8+ T cells sorted from blood, obtained in a trial of the OX40 agonist ivuxolimab. The chain employs TRBV5-6 and TRBJ2-7, with TRBD2 identical over 7 bases. This clonotype was obtained from an adult with an advanced solid tumor such as melanoma, head and neck, liver or kidney cancer. CDR3 sequence: CASSFGGVTYEQYF. CDR3 DNA: TGTGCCAGCAGCTTTGGGGGGGTGACCTACGAGCAGTACTTC. Using reference TRBV5-6 and TRBJ2-7 for the parts outside the CDR3, the full variable domain is DAGVTQSPTHLIKTRGQQVTLRCSPKSGHDTVSWYQQALGQGPQFIFQYYEEEERQRGNFPDRFSGHQFPNYSSELNVNALLLGDSALYLCASSFGGVTYEQYFGPGTRLTVT.